These T cell receptor beta chains were read from a single sample in a study of radiation and T cells in renal cell carcinoma. The data were produced by immunoSEQ multiplex PCR, yet TCRdb's version contains in-frame clones alone and is incomplete. Of about 170,000 clones in the sample, about 88% are singletons; the top ten hold 11%. The sequencing here drew on blood, taken from a patient whose treatment included radiotherapy and nephrectomy. Receptor source: a woman in her forties or fifties with renal cell carcinoma. Both conserved end residues are part of each CDR3. The D gene is left open where the match is weak. Some rows mark clone size as missing; the rest say once, few, many or name a class of expanded clone.

J gene: TRBJ1-4
clone size: NA
V gene: TRBV9
D gene: NA
CDR3 protein: CASSVGRDYTEKLFF
CDR3 DNA: TGTGCCAGCAGCGTGGGGAGGGATTATACTGAAAAACTGTTTTTT

J gene: TRBJ1-1
clone size: few
V gene: TRBV7-9
D gene: NA
CDR3 protein: CASSEDNLLNTEAFF
CDR3 DNA: TGTGCCAGCAGCGAGGACAACCTATTGAACACTGAAGCTTTCTTT

J gene: TRBJ2-1
clone size: NA
V gene: TRBV5-1
D gene: TRBD2
CDR3 protein: CATRGGASEYNEQFF
CDR3 DNA: TGCGCCACCCGCGGGGGGGCCTCGGAATACAATGAGCAGTTCTTC

J gene: TRBJ1-1
clone size: once
V gene: TRBV6-5
D gene: NA
CDR3 protein: CASSPLGGNTEAFF
CDR3 DNA: TGTGCCAGCAGTCCCTTAGGGGGGAACACTGAAGCTTTCTTT

J gene: TRBJ2-6
clone size: NA
V gene: TRBV7-2
D gene: NA
CDR3 protein: CASSLARDFYSGANVLTF
CDR3 DNA: TGTGCCAGCAGCTTAGCCAGGGACTTCTACTCTGGGGCCAACGTCCTGACTTTC

J gene: TRBJ2-3
clone size: NA
V gene: TRBV5-4
D gene: NA
CDR3 protein: CASTLADTQYF
CDR3 DNA: TGTGCCAGCACTCTGGCAGATACGCAGTATTTT

J gene: TRBJ2-7
clone size: NA
V gene: TRBV19
D gene: NA
CDR3 protein: CASSLQGTYEQYF
CDR3 DNA: TGTGCCAGTAGCCTCCAAGGGACCTACGAGCAGTACTTC

J gene: TRBJ1-2
clone size: NA
V gene: TRBV5-1
D gene: NA
CDR3 protein: CASSLAPAGPYGYTF
CDR3 DNA: TGCGCCAGCAGCTTGGCTCCAGCAGGGCCCTATGGCTACACCTTC

J gene: TRBJ2-7
clone size: NA
V gene: TRBV29-1
D gene: TRBD1
CDR3 protein: CSVEFPGQVSYEQYF
CDR3 DNA: TGCAGCGTTGAATTCCCCGGACAGGTTTCCTACGAGCAGTACTTC

J gene: TRBJ2-6
clone size: NA
V gene: TRBV7-9
D gene: NA
CDR3 protein: CASSLADGSSGANVLTF
CDR3 DNA: TGTGCCAGCAGCTTAGCGGACGGTAGCTCTGGGGCCAACGTCCTGACTTTC

J gene: TRBJ2-7
clone size: NA
V gene: TRBV7-2
D gene: TRBD1
CDR3 protein: CASSLAGTAYEQYF
CDR3 DNA: TGTGCCAGCAGCTTAGCCGGGACAGCCTACGAGCAGTACTTC

J gene: TRBJ2-2
clone size: once
V gene: TRBV5-1
D gene: TRBD2
CDR3 protein: CASSPGGTQTGELFF
CDR3 DNA: TGCGCCAGCAGCCCCGGGGGGACGCAGACCGGGGAGCTGTTTTTT

J gene: TRBJ2-1
clone size: NA
V gene: TRBV6-5
D gene: TRBD2
CDR3 protein: CASSAPGGNEQFF
CDR3 DNA: TGTGCCAGCAGTGCCCCGGGGGGGAATGAGCAGTTCTTC

J gene: TRBJ1-2
clone size: NA
V gene: TRBV9
D gene: TRBD1
CDR3 protein: CASSFQTGGVYGYTF
CDR3 DNA: TGTGCCAGCAGCTTTCAAACAGGGGGCGTCTATGGCTACACCTTC

J gene: TRBJ1-5
clone size: NA
V gene: TRBV7-2
D gene: NA
CDR3 protein: CASSLAGSGQPQHF
CDR3 DNA: TGTGCCAGCAGCTTAGCAGGGTCAGGTCAGCCCCAGCATTTT

J gene: TRBJ2-4
clone size: NA
V gene: TRBV19
D gene: NA
CDR3 protein: CASSRPGQRAKNIQYF
CDR3 DNA: TGTGCCAGTAGTCGACCGGGACAACGAGCCAAAAACATTCAGTACTTC

J gene: TRBJ1-2
clone size: NA
V gene: TRBV4-3
D gene: NA
CDR3 protein: CASSQGRGTGSWGYTF
CDR3 DNA: TGCGCCAGCAGCCAGGGGAGGGGGACGGGGTCATGGGGCTACACCTTC

J gene: TRBJ1-3
clone size: NA
V gene: TRBV11-2
D gene: TRBD1
CDR3 protein: CASSPGTGGAGNTIYF
CDR3 DNA: TGTGCCAGCAGCCCCGGGACAGGGGGTGCTGGAAACACCATATATTTT

J gene: TRBJ1-4
clone size: NA
V gene: TRBV7-2
D gene: NA
CDR3 protein: CASSLVYGEKLFF
CDR3 DNA: TGTGCCAGCAGCTTAGTTTATGGTGAAAAACTGTTTTTT

J gene: TRBJ2-5
clone size: NA
V gene: TRBV5-6
D gene: NA
CDR3 protein: CASSTAGYQETQYF
CDR3 DNA: TGTGCCAGCAGTACCGCAGGGTACCAAGAGACCCAGTACTTC

J gene: TRBJ2-2
clone size: NA
V gene: TRBV6-6
D gene: NA
CDR3 protein: CASSQVSANTGELFF
CDR3 DNA: TGTGCCAGCAGCCAGGTTTCCGCGAACACCGGGGAGCTGTTTTTT

J gene: TRBJ1-1
clone size: NA
V gene: TRBV19
D gene: NA
CDR3 protein: CASISGDAWRTEAFF
CDR3 DNA: TGTGCCAGTATATCGGGGGACGCCTGGAGGACTGAAGCTTTCTTT

J gene: TRBJ1-4
clone size: NA
V gene: TRBV29-1
D gene: NA
CDR3 protein: CSVRFSLSLKLFF
CDR3 DNA: TGCAGCGTCAGATTTAGCTTAAGCCTTAAACTGTTTTTT

J gene: TRBJ2-1
clone size: NA
V gene: TRBV4-1
D gene: NA
CDR3 protein: CASSQDAGRYNEQFF
CDR3 DNA: TGCGCCAGCAGCCAAGACGCGGGGCGCTACAATGAGCAGTTCTTC

J gene: TRBJ2-1
clone size: NA
V gene: TRBV7-3
D gene: NA
CDR3 protein: CASSAGAGSYNEQFF
CDR3 DNA: TGTGCCAGCTCTGCCGGTGCCGGCTCCTACAATGAGCAGTTCTTC

J gene: TRBJ1-4
clone size: NA
V gene: TRBV7-9
D gene: TRBD1
CDR3 protein: CASSLTSTGEREKLFF
CDR3 DNA: TGTGCCAGCAGCCTCACTAGTACAGGGGAGAGAGAAAAACTGTTTTTT

J gene: TRBJ2-5
clone size: NA
V gene: TRBV7-8
D gene: TRBD2
CDR3 protein: CASSTADLGGETQYF
CDR3 DNA: TGTGCCAGCAGCACAGCGGATCTCGGGGGGGAGACCCAGTACTTC

J gene: TRBJ1-2
clone size: few
V gene: TRBV6-1
D gene: TRBD1
CDR3 protein: CASSKQGILNYGYTF
CDR3 DNA: TGTGCCAGCAGTAAACAGGGGATCCTTAACTATGGCTACACCTTC

J gene: TRBJ1-6
clone size: NA
V gene: TRBV7-2
D gene: NA
CDR3 protein: CASSLGGNSPLHF
CDR3 DNA: TGTGCCAGCAGCTTAGGAGGGAATTCACCCCTCCACTTT

J gene: TRBJ1-1
clone size: NA
V gene: TRBV15
D gene: NA
CDR3 protein: CATSRVSSYTEAFF
CDR3 DNA: TGTGCCACCAGCAGAGTATCAAGTTACACTGAAGCTTTCTTT

J gene: TRBJ1-6
clone size: NA
V gene: TRBV11-1
D gene: NA
CDR3 protein: CASSLGGGALSPLHF
CDR3 DNA: TGTGCCAGCAGCTTAGGAGGGGGAGCACTTTCACCCCTCCACTTT

J gene: TRBJ1-1
clone size: NA
V gene: TRBV5-1
D gene: NA
CDR3 protein: CASSFHSGLTNTEAFF
CDR3 DNA: TGCGCCAGCAGCTTTCACTCGGGACTAACGAACACTGAAGCTTTCTTT

J gene: TRBJ2-5
clone size: NA
V gene: TRBV6-1
D gene: TRBD2
CDR3 protein: CASSELPMTSGGRLGETQYF
CDR3 DNA: TGTGCCAGCAGTGAGTTGCCCATGACTAGCGGGGGACGCTTGGGAGAGACCCAGTACTTC

J gene: TRBJ1-1
clone size: NA
V gene: TRBV6-1
D gene: NA
CDR3 protein: CAVRLYTEAFF
CDR3 DNA: TGTGCGGTCAGGCTATACACTGAAGCTTTCTTT

J gene: TRBJ1-2
clone size: NA
V gene: TRBV6-1
D gene: NA
CDR3 protein: CASSGEVGFTDYGYTF
CDR3 DNA: TGTGCCAGCAGTGGGGAAGTGGGTTTCACCGACTATGGCTACACCTTC

J gene: TRBJ1-2
clone size: NA
V gene: TRBV6-6
D gene: TRBD1
CDR3 protein: CASSTTGDLIYGYTF
CDR3 DNA: TGTGCCAGCAGTACTACAGGGGACTTGATCTATGGCTACACCTTC

J gene: TRBJ1-2
clone size: NA
V gene: TRBV7-8
D gene: TRBD1
CDR3 protein: CASSLVTGGYGYTF
CDR3 DNA: TGTGCCAGCAGCTTAGTCACAGGGGGGTATGGCTACACCTTC

J gene: TRBJ1-4
clone size: NA
V gene: TRBV28
D gene: NA
CDR3 protein: CASSQGNEKLFF
CDR3 DNA: TGTGCCAGCAGCCAGGGGAATGAAAAACTGTTTTTT

J gene: TRBJ1-1
clone size: NA
V gene: TRBV7-9
D gene: NA
CDR3 protein: CASSFGGGNTEAFF
CDR3 DNA: TGTGCCAGCAGCTTTGGCGGGGGGAACACTGAAGCTTTCTTT

J gene: TRBJ1-1
clone size: NA
V gene: TRBV19
D gene: NA
CDR3 protein: CASSMGETEAFF
CDR3 DNA: TGTGCCAGTAGTATGGGGGAAACTGAAGCTTTCTTT

J gene: TRBJ2-7
clone size: NA
V gene: TRBV5-6
D gene: NA
CDR3 protein: CASSRTTEQYF
CDR3 DNA: TGTGCCAGCAGCCGGACTACCGAGCAGTACTTC

J gene: TRBJ2-2
clone size: NA
V gene: TRBV7-2
D gene: NA
CDR3 protein: CASRRNQGAGELFF
CDR3 DNA: TGTGCCAGCAGGCGCAATCAGGGAGCCGGGGAGCTGTTTTTT

J gene: TRBJ2-7
clone size: NA
V gene: TRBV5-4
D gene: NA
CDR3 protein: CASSLGGTYEQYF
CDR3 DNA: TGTGCCAGCAGCTTAGGGGGGACCTACGAGCAGTACTTC

J gene: TRBJ1-2
clone size: NA
V gene: TRBV14
D gene: NA
CDR3 protein: CASSQVTGSYYGYTF
CDR3 DNA: TGTGCCAGCAGCCAAGTTACAGGGTCGTACTATGGCTACACCTTC

J gene: TRBJ2-7
clone size: NA
V gene: TRBV2
D gene: NA
CDR3 protein: CASSEGRGFGEQYF
CDR3 DNA: TGTGCCAGCAGTGAAGGACGGGGGTTTGGCGAGCAGTACTTC

J gene: TRBJ1-2
clone size: NA
V gene: TRBV6-5
D gene: TRBD1
CDR3 protein: CASSSYRGRSYGYTF
CDR3 DNA: TGTGCCAGCAGTTCCTACAGGGGGCGTTCCTATGGCTACACCTTC

J gene: TRBJ2-5
clone size: NA
V gene: TRBV6-5
D gene: NA
CDR3 protein: CASSQGGETQYF
CDR3 DNA: TGTGCCAGCAGTCAAGGTGGAGAGACCCAGTACTTC

J gene: TRBJ2-5
clone size: NA
V gene: TRBV5-1
D gene: NA
CDR3 protein: CASTLHDQETQYF
CDR3 DNA: TGCGCCAGCACTTTACACGATCAAGAGACCCAGTACTTC

J gene: TRBJ2-7
clone size: NA
V gene: TRBV7-2
D gene: NA
CDR3 protein: CASRGRALSHEQYF
CDR3 DNA: TGTGCCAGCAGGGGACGGGCTCTCTCCCACGAGCAGTACTTC

J gene: TRBJ1-3
clone size: NA
V gene: TRBV13
D gene: NA
CDR3 protein: CASSRDQDSGNTIYF
CDR3 DNA: TGTGCCAGCAGCCGTGATCAGGACTCTGGAAACACCATATATTTT

J gene: TRBJ1-1
clone size: once
V gene: TRBV10-2
D gene: NA
CDR3 protein: CASSDTPMNTEAFF
CDR3 DNA: TGCGCCAGCAGTGATACCCCAATGAACACTGAAGCTTTCTTT

J gene: TRBJ2-1
clone size: NA
V gene: TRBV9
D gene: TRBD1
CDR3 protein: CASSRQGDNEQFF
CDR3 DNA: TGTGCCAGCTCCCGACAGGGCGACAATGAGCAGTTCTTC

J gene: TRBJ2-7
clone size: NA
V gene: TRBV5-1
D gene: NA
CDR3 protein: CASRVSSEAGEQYF
CDR3 DNA: TGCGCCAGCCGGGTGTCTAGTGAGGCGGGGGAGCAGTACTTC

J gene: TRBJ2-5
clone size: few
V gene: TRBV6-1
D gene: NA
CDR3 protein: CASSEEGRVGTQYF
CDR3 DNA: TGTGCCAGCAGTGAAGAGGGCCGGGTGGGGACCCAGTACTTC

J gene: TRBJ2-1
clone size: once
V gene: TRBV5-1
D gene: TRBD1
CDR3 protein: CASSLGGQGHNEQFF
CDR3 DNA: TGCGCCAGCAGCTTGGGTGGACAGGGACACAATGAGCAGTTCTTC

J gene: TRBJ2-5
clone size: NA
V gene: TRBV5-1
D gene: NA
CDR3 protein: CASSFGGPQETQYF
CDR3 DNA: TGCGCCAGCAGCTTCGGCGGGCCGCAAGAGACCCAGTACTTC